The next 25 T cell receptor beta chains were all read from a single sample in a study of siplizumab effects on memory and regulatory T cells (dated by TCRdb to between 2018 and 2021). The library was made by the immunoSEQ multiplex PCR assay. TCRdb obtained this table from immuneACCESS and retained in-frame rearrangements with V and J assigned. These tables miss some clones; where compared with another copy, unresolved V genes account for less than half of the shortfall, and the remainder is unexplained. Present in this sample are 75,000 to 100,000 clones, 94% of which were seen just once. The leading ten clones occupy around 0.3% of the sample. The sample taken for sequencing was non-Treg CD4+ T cells sorted from blood. What this sample's cell subset or site label stands for: FACS-sorted unstimulated CD4+ non-regulatory T cells. All receptors come from a human donor in good health.

The chain recombines TRBV7-2 with TRBJ2-3; D remains ambiguous. Germline V gene sequence: CDR1 SGHTA, CDR2 FQGNSA. Deletions cut 3 bases from V and 1 base from J, with 8 bases between. CDR3 size: 14 residues. CDR3 loop: CASSFPGGTDTQYF. Here the CDR3 DNA reads TGTGCCAGCAGCTTTCCGGGTGGCACAGATACGCAGTATTTT.

The chain is built from TRBV2 and TRBJ2-5, with 9 nucleotides matching TRBD1. The CDR3 sequence is 14 residues long. The V segment lost 6 bases and the J segment 2 bases; nucleotides outside the gene matches: 4. In germline, CDR1 is SNHLY, CDR2 FYNNEI. CDR3 nucleotides: TGTGCCAGCAGCGCTGACAGGGGGCAAGAGACCCAGTACTTC. It translates to CASSADRGQETQYF.

This clone was detected a few times. This rearrangement joins TRBV6-4 to TRBJ1-1; D gene uncertain. CDR1 MRHNA and CDR2 SNTAGT come from the germline V gene. V lost 6 bases, J lost 0 bases, and 8 bases lay in between. This CDR3 has 13 amino acids. The CDR3 region is CASRESMNTEAFF. The CDR3 DNA is TGTGCCAGCAGGGAAAGTATGAACACTGAAGCTTTCTTT.

This clone was picked up one time. The chain employs TRBV4-2 and TRBJ2-7; 7 bases match TRBD2. V lost 0 bases and J lost 2; bases outside the gene matches: 4. Germline assignment: CDR1 LGHNA and CDR2 YNFKEQ. CDR3 length: 15 residues. The CDR3 DNA sequence: TGTGCCAGCAGCCAAGAGCCAGCGGGGCCCTACGAGCAGTACTTC. Its translation: CASSQEPAGPYEQYF.

The chain joins TRBV7-9 to TRBJ1-5; 11 positions agree with TRBD1. V was clipped by 3 bases and J by 2 bases; unmatched bases: 6. This CDR3 comprises 17 residues. CDR1 is SEHNR, CDR2 FQNEAQ, per germline (reference sequence). Here the CDR3 DNA reads TGTGCCAGCAGCTTGGGACAGGGGGGAGAGGGCAATCAGCCCCAGCATTTT. Its translation is CASSLGQGGEGNQPQHF.

The J gene is TRBJ1-1, the V gene TRBV7-9; 7 positions match TRBD1. CDR3 length: 15 amino acids. Germline V gene sequence: CDR1 SEHNR, CDR2 FQNEAQ (reference sequence). Germline trimming cut 2 bases from V and 7 bases from J; bases unmatched to any gene: 10. The CDR3 spells CASSLYTGAGLEAFF. In DNA, the CDR3 is TGTGCCAGCAGCTTATACACAGGGGCCGGTCTTGAAGCTTTCTTT.

CDR3 coding DNA: TGTGCCAGTAGTGACACAGCCAGCACAGATACGCAGTATTTT. Its protein product is CASSDTASTDTQYF. The chain is built from TRBV19 and TRBJ2-3; D unresolved. Germline V gene lookup returns CDR1 LNHDA and CDR2 SQIVND (reference sequence). Trimming stripped 5 bases from V and 0 bases from J, with 9 bases between. CDR3 size: 14 residues. The whole variable domain, remainder taken from reference TRBV19 and TRBJ2-3, is DGGITQSPKYLFRKEGQNVTLSCEQNLNHDAMYWYRQDPGQGLRLIYYSQIVNDFQKGDIAEGYSVSREKKESFPLTVTSAQKNPTAFYLCASSDTASTDTQYFGPGTRLTVL.

The rearrangement uses TRBV6-1 and TRBJ2-3, with D tentatively TRBD1 (6 bases). CDR1 is MNHNS, CDR2 SASEGT, per germline. V lost 6 bases, J lost 4 bases, and 14 bases lay in between. The CDR3 sequence is 14 residues long. This CDR3 is CASSATGLSDTQYF. The CDR3 nucleotides are TGTGCCAGCAGCGCCACAGGGCTCTCAGATACGCAGTATTTT.

The chain has TRBV6-1 and TRBJ2-7; 8 bases align to TRBD1. This CDR3 region has 12 residues. Per germline, CDR1 MNHNS and CDR2 SASEGT. The V segment lost 8 bases and the J segment 3 bases; nucleotides outside the gene matches: 3. CDR3 in DNA: TGTGCCAGCGCGGGACAGGTCTACGAGCAGTACTTC. Amino acids: CASAGQVYEQYF.

V usage is TRBV7-6 and J usage is TRBJ1-1; 7 bases match TRBD1. Germline CDR1 is SGHVS and CDR2 is FNYEAQ. The CDR3 runs to 17 residues. The trim removed 5 bases at V and 3 bases at J, leaving 15 bases unmatched. CDR3 loop: CASSARRGGGLDTEAFF. CDR3 sequence (DNA): TGTGCCAGCAGCGCCCGCCGAGGGGGCGGCCTGGACACTGAAGCTTTCTTT.

The chain links TRBV25-1 to TRBJ2-1; D is unresolved. The CDR3 loop spans 12 amino acids. V was trimmed by 3 bases and J by 2 bases, leaving 2 bases between them. Looked up from germline, CDR1 is MGHDK and CDR2 is SYGVNS. CDR3 DNA sequence: TGTGCCAGCAGTGACCCCTACAATGAGCAGTTCTTC. This gives the protein CASSDPYNEQFF. The full variable domain, rest sourced from reference TRBV25-1 and TRBJ2-1, is EADIYQTPRYLVIGTGKKITLECSQTMGHDKMYWYQQDPGMELHLIHYSYGVNSTEKGDLSSESTVSRIRTEHFPLTLESARPSHTSQYLCASSDPYNEQFFGPGTRLTVL.

The chain links TRBV15 to TRBJ1-1; a weak D match, TRBD1 (5 bases). Trimming pared 5 bases from V and 2 bases from J, leaving 6 bases between. This CDR3 has 12 amino acids. CDR1 is LNHNV, CDR2 YYDKDF, per germline (reference sequence). The CDR3 spells CATSGGNTEAFF. The CDR3 nucleotides read TGTGCCACCAGCGGGGGTAACACTGAAGCTTTCTTT.

The chain has TRBV5-1 and TRBJ1-2; no firm D call. The CDR3 has 14 amino acids. The germline V gene has CDR1 SGHRS and CDR2 YFSETQ. Trimming stripped 4 bases from V and 0 bases from J, with 10 bases between. The CDR3 region has the DNA TGCGCCAGCAGCGGAGACGGGTCTAACTATGGCTACACCTTC. It codes for CASSGDGSNYGYTF.

The chain carries TRBV5-5 and TRBJ2-5; D remains unclear. V was trimmed by 4 bases and J by 2 bases, leaving 12 bases between them. This CDR3 is 14 amino acids long. Germline assignment: CDR1 SGHKS and CDR2 YYEKEE (reference sequence). The CDR3 loop reads CASSTQTKQETQYF. In DNA form, the CDR3 reads TGTGCCAGCAGCACCCAGACCAAACAAGAGACCCAGTACTTC.

The chain couples TRBV6-1 to TRBJ2-7; TRBD1 agrees at 12 bases. The CDR3 has 15 residues. V trimming: 7 bases; J trimming: 8 bases; junction bases outside the gene matches: 12. The germline V gene encodes CDR1 MNHNS and CDR2 SASEGT. Here the CDR3 DNA reads TGTGCCAGCACCCGGCCGGGACAGGGGGCGCATAAGCAGTACTTC. Translation: CASTRPGQGAHKQYF.

V gene TRBV5-6 combines with J gene TRBJ1-2, with 11 positions matching TRBD1. J lost 8 bases, V lost 4 bases, and 7 bases had no gene match. The CDR3 consists of 14 residues. Germline loops: CDR1 SGHDT, CDR2 YYEEEE. CDR3 region: CASSKGQGGRGYTF. CDR3 in DNA: TGTGCCAGCAGCAAGGGACAGGGGGGGAGAGGCTACACCTTC.

V is TRBV5-4 and J is TRBJ1-2, with 8 bases matching TRBD1. After removal of 1 base from V and 0 bases from J, the junction contained 2 bases not matched to a gene. CDR1 and CDR2 (germline): SGHNT, YYREEE (reference sequence). CDR3 length: 15 residues. The DNA of the CDR3 is TGTGCCAGCAGCTTGATGACAGGGGCTAACTATGGCTACACCTTC. This codes for CASSLMTGANYGYTF.

This chain uses TRBV7-6 with TRBJ2-7, with TRBD2 matching 8 bases. The CDR3 is 15 amino acids. The germline V gene has CDR1 SGHVS and CDR2 FNYEAQ. Trimming removed 4 bases from V and 2 bases from J; junction bases left unmatched: 7. CDR3 DNA: TGTGCCAGCAGCTCAAATAGCGGGGCTGCCTACGAGCAGTACTTC. Its translation: CASSSNSGAAYEQYF.

The chain carries TRBV11-2 and TRBJ1-3; D gene uncertain. The germline CDR1 and CDR2 sequences are SGHAT and FQNNGV. Trimming shortened V by 3 bases and J by 1 base, and 10 bases separated the two germline ends. The CDR3 runs to 15 residues. The CDR3 DNA is TGTGCCAGCAGCTTGCGGGGTAATTCTGGAAACACCATATATTTT. This encodes CASSLRGNSGNTIYF.

V and J are TRBV27 and TRBJ2-4, with TRBD1 as a possible D gene (6 bases). Trimming left V 5 bases short and J 7 bases short, with 12 bases between. CDR3 length: 13 residues. The V gene's germline CDR1 is MNHEY and CDR2 SMNVEV (reference sequence). The CDR3 DNA reads as TGTGCCAGCAGTCAGGGGTCCCACAACATTCAGTACTTC. Amino acid sequence: CASSQGSHNIQYF.

V is TRBV19 and J is TRBJ1-2; TRBD1 might be the D (6 bases). This CDR3 is 16 amino acids long. Germline V lookup: CDR1 LNHDA, CDR2 SQIVND (reference sequence). V was shortened by 5 bases and J by 4 bases, with 20 bases between the two germline ends. This chain's CDR3 is CASSLPRGAQVYGYTF. The CDR3 nucleotides are TGTGCCAGTAGTCTCCCACGGGGGGCGCAGGTCTATGGCTACACCTTC.

This clone was observed once. The rearrangement links TRBV5-1 to TRBJ2-7, with D maybe TRBD1 (5 bases). The CDR3 contains 14 residues. Trimming pared 7 bases from V and 0 bases from J, leaving 14 bases between. Looked up from germline, CDR1 is SGHRS and CDR2 is YFSETQ. DNA of the CDR3: TGCGCCAGCGGAAGGGTAGGGGACTCCTACGAGCAGTACTTC. Translation gives CASGRVGDSYEQYF.

The gene calls are TRBV11-2 and TRBJ1-6; D not certain. Germline V gene data show CDR1 as SGHAT and CDR2 as FQNNGV. V was pared by 0 bases and J by 13 bases, with 10 bases between. The CDR3 has 13 residues. CDR3: CASSLDLVKPLHF. Here the CDR3 DNA reads TGTGCCAGCAGCTTAGATTTGGTAAAGCCCCTCCACTTT.

The chain joins TRBV25-1 to TRBJ2-7, with no clear D. Trimming left V 3 bases short and J 6 bases short, with 6 bases between. The V gene's germline CDR1 is MGHDK and CDR2 SYGVNS. The CDR3 totals 11 residues. The CDR3 here is CASSEVGEQYF. In nucleotides, the CDR3 is TGTGCCAGCAGTGAGGTAGGCGAGCAGTACTTC.

This chain links TRBV5-5 with TRBJ1-4, with a possible D match to TRBD1 (6 bases). Germline CDR1 and CDR2: SGHKS and YYEKEE (reference sequence). V lost 4 bases and J lost 4, with 17 bases in between. CDR3 length: 16 amino acids. CDR3 bases: TGTGCCAGCAGCCCGCCGAAGGGACAAATTAATGAAAAACTGTTTTTT. It specifies CASSPPKGQINEKLFF.